This T cell receptor (beta chain) was retrieved from a study of OX40 agonist ivuxolimab in advanced cancers. Per the germline V gene, CDR1 is SGHVS and CDR2 is FQNEAQ. The CDR3 is 14 amino acids. V lost 6 bases and J lost 5, with 13 bases in between. The repertoire was sequenced with immunoSEQ multiplex PCR; TCRdb's copy has only in-frame clones and lacks some. The sample lists roughly 93,000 clones, about 91% occurring once. The specimen comprised CD4+ or CD8+ T cells sorted from blood, sampled in a trial of the OX40 agonist ivuxolimab. The gene calls are TRBV7-8 and TRBJ1-4; possible D gene TRBD1, 5 bases. This TCR was sampled from an adult with an advanced solid tumor such as melanoma, head and neck, liver or kidney cancer. CDR3 nucleotides: TGTGCCAGCAGACTAGCGGACAACAATGAAAAACTGTTTTTT. Translation gives CASRLADNNEKLFF.